Each of the 28 T cell receptor beta chains below was sequenced from the same sample in a study of Graves' ophthalmopathy and Graves' hyperthyroidism. RNA transcripts were the source from which TCR beta CDR3 regions were amplified. An initial RT-PCR round employing HTBI primers preceded a second-round multiplex PCR. TCRdb redid the calling of the multiplex PCR reads with MiXCR, one entry per CDR3 protein. The table includes roughly 400,000 distinct CDR3 sequences, 15% to 20% detected once. Source material: peripheral blood. These receptors were obtained from an adult woman with stable Graves' hyperthyroidism.

This clonotype was detected many times. The CDR3: CASSPRQGRSAVNIQYF. The DNA of the CDR3 is TGTGCCAGCAGCCCCCGACAGGGGCGGTCGGCGGTGAACATTCAGTACTTC. The chain recombines TRBV11-2 with TRBJ2-4, with 8 bases aligning to TRBD1. The V gene's germline CDR1 is SGHAT and CDR2 FQNNGV. The CDR3 extends over 17 amino acids. The V gene end was trimmed by 5 bases and the J gene end by 7 bases; junction bases not matched to a gene: 16.

The sample holds many counts of this clonotype. V gene TRBV24-1 combines with J gene TRBJ2-7, with TRBD1 matching over 8 bases. Unmatched junction bases numbered 6, after V lost 3 bases and J lost 3 bases. Germline lookup yields CDR1 KGHDR and CDR2 SFDVKD. The CDR3 is made up of 15 amino acids. The CDR3 region is CATSDGQGLNYEQYF. CDR3 nucleotide sequence: TGTGCCACCAGTGATGGACAGGGTTTGAACTACGAGCAGTACTTC.

The gene calls are TRBV5-1 and TRBJ2-2, with 7 positions matching TRBD1. Germline V lookup: CDR1 SGHRS, CDR2 YFSETQ. V lost 2 bases, J lost 5 bases, and 9 bases stayed unmatched. The CDR3 consists of 16 residues. The CDR3, as DNA: TGCGCCAGCAGCTTTATGGGACAGTGGCGGACCGGGGAGCTGTTTTTT. Its translation is CASSFMGQWRTGELFF.

Many counts were recorded for this clonotype. The gene calls are TRBV28 and TRBJ1-1, with 8 bases lining up with TRBD1. V trimming: 6 bases; J trimming: 4 bases; junction bases outside the gene matches: 10. The germline V gene has CDR1 MDHEN and CDR2 SYDVKM. This CDR3 spans 15 amino acids. The chain's CDR3 is CASSPTGEGRTEAFF. The CDR3 bases are TGTGCCAGCAGCCCGACAGGGGAGGGTCGCACTGAAGCTTTCTTT.

The sample holds many counts of this clonotype. V gene TRBV2 combines with J gene TRBJ2-4; tentatively, D is TRBD1 or TRBD2 (6 bases each). Germline lookup yields CDR1 SNHLY and CDR2 FYNNEI. The CDR3 has 13 residues. The V and J ends lost 9 bases and 6 bases respectively, with 15 bases between them. CDR3 protein: CAREGDGGNIQYF. The DNA for the CDR3 is TGTGCCAGGGAGGGGGATGGTGGAAACATTCAGTACTTC.

This clonotype came up many times. The chain is built from TRBV6-5 and TRBJ1-1; D is ambiguous. CDR1 and CDR2 from the germline V gene are MNHEY and SVGAGI. V lost 7 bases and J lost 3, with 12 bases in between. CDR3 length: 13 residues. The CDR3 sequence: CASIPSGYTEAFF. The CDR3 nucleotides are TGTGCCAGCATCCCATCGGGCTACACTGAAGCTTTCTTT.

This clonotype was seen at least ten times. The chain uses TRBV6-1 and TRBJ2-5; 8 bases fit TRBD2. Looked up from germline, CDR1 is MNHNS and CDR2 is SASEGT. With V trimmed by 6 bases and J by 2 bases, 8 bases remained unmatched. The CDR3 totals 15 residues. DNA for the CDR3: TGTGCCAGCAGCCACTGGGGACTAGAACAAGAGACCCAGTACTTC. Encoded protein: CASSHWGLEQETQYF.

The chain uses TRBV24-1 and TRBJ2-2; D unclear. CDR3 length: 14 residues. Per germline, CDR1 KGHDR and CDR2 SFDVKD. V was trimmed by 6 bases and J by 2 bases, leaving 9 bases between them. DNA of the CDR3: TGTGCCACCAGTTACATGGGAAACACCGGGGAGCTGTTTTTT. Amino acids: CATSYMGNTGELFF.

This clonotype was counted at least ten times. The J gene is TRBJ2-7, the V gene TRBV12-3 or TRBV12-4; D gene unclear. V lost 5 bases, J lost 6 bases, and 14 bases lay in between. The CDR3 has 13 amino acids. CDR3 protein: CASSPRLDGEQYF. The CDR3 DNA sequence: TGTGCCAGCAGTCCCCGGCTAGACGGCGAGCAGTACTTC.

The sample holds many counts of this clonotype. This chain joins TRBV15 and TRBJ2-7; 8 bases fit TRBD1. Germline V CDR1 and CDR2: LNHNV, YYDKDF (reference sequence). The V segment lost 3 bases and the J segment 1 base; nucleotides outside the gene matches: 5. The CDR3 is 15 residues long. The CDR3 DNA sequence: TGTGCCACCAGCAGGGATCACAGGGGGTCCTACGAGCAGTACTTC. It codes for CATSRDHRGSYEQYF.

The sample holds many counts of this clonotype. The J gene is TRBJ2-3, the V gene TRBV5-5; TRBD2 aligns across 9 bases. Germline trimming cut 1 base from V and 0 bases from J; bases unmatched to any gene: 0. Per germline, CDR1 SGHKS and CDR2 YYEKEE (reference sequence). The length of the CDR3 is 15 residues. The CDR3 bases are TGTGCCAGCAGCTTGACTAGCGGGAGCACAGATACGCAGTATTTT. Translated: CASSLTSGSTDTQYF.

Turning to this clonotype: A clone one base away is much larger, so this may be a read error. CDR3 sequence reads: CASSGEGTGVTGELFF. Here the CDR3 DNA reads TGTGCCAGCAGCGGGGAAGGGACAGGAGTAACCGGGGAGCTGTTTTTT. J is TRBJ2-2 and V is TRBV11-2, with TRBD1 matching over 8 bases. Losses at the gene ends were 5 bases for V and 5 bases for J; bases not matched to a gene: 10. This CDR3 has 16 amino acids. Per the germline V gene, CDR1 is SGHAT and CDR2 is FQNNGV.

This clonotype was found a few times. The chain has TRBV5-5 and TRBJ2-2; TRBD2 aligns across 9 bases. V lost 6 bases and J lost 4; bases outside the gene matches: 10. CDR1 and CDR2 (germline): SGHKS, YYEKEE (reference sequence). The CDR3 loop spans 16 amino acids. Here the CDR3 reads CASNRGAGGATGELFF. In DNA form, the CDR3 reads TGTGCCAGCAACAGGGGAGCGGGGGGAGCCACCGGGGAGCTGTTTTTT.

This clonotype showed up just a few times. This rearrangement joins TRBV20-1 to TRBJ2-2; TRBD2 matches at 7 bases. After removal of 5 bases from V and 4 bases from J, the junction contained 4 bases not matched to a gene. The germline V gene encodes CDR1 DFQATT and CDR2 SNEGSKA (reference sequence). The CDR3 has 13 amino acids. CDR3 coding DNA: TGCAGTGCTGCCGGGACTACCACCGGGGAGCTGTTTTTT. This gives the protein CSAAGTTTGELFF.

Of note for this clonotype: This may be a read error, as it is one base from a much larger clone. The J gene is TRBJ2-2, the V gene TRBV5-1; either TRBD1 or TRBD2 may supply D (5 bases each). The CDR3 is made up of 15 amino acids. Germline CDR1 SGHRS, CDR2 YFSETQ. The CDR3 sequence: CASSKRQKGTGELSF. In nucleotides, the CDR3 is TGCGCCAGCAGCAAAAGACAGAAAGGGACCGGGGAGCTGTCTTTT.

This clonotype was seen repeatedly, ten times or more. The chain uses TRBV2 and TRBJ2-7; TRBD2 matches 7 bases. The CDR3 covers 15 residues. V was clipped by 7 bases and J by 1 base; unmatched bases: 10. CDR1 is SNHLY, CDR2 FYNNEI, per germline. The DNA of the CDR3 is TGTGCCAGCATCCCAGAGCGGGGCGTTTCCTACGAGCAGTACTTC. Translation: CASIPERGVSYEQYF.

This clonotype was counted ten times or more. V usage is TRBV19 and J usage is TRBJ1-2; the D is unclear. Germline CDR1 LNHDA, CDR2 SQIVND (reference sequence). V was clipped by 7 bases and J by 7 bases, with 16 bases between them. This CDR3 has 13 residues. As DNA, the CDR3 is TGTGCCAGTATGGAGGCGCGACGGGGTGGCTACACCTTC. It specifies CASMEARRGGYTF.

This clonotype was picked up many times. This rearrangement joins TRBV30 to TRBJ1-1, with D possibly matching TRBD1 (5 bases). Germline CDR1 GTSNPN, CDR2 SVGIG (reference sequence). This CDR3 spans 12 amino acids. V dropped 1 base and J dropped 7 bases, with 10 bases sitting between them. The chain's CDR3 is CAWSDRTREAFF. The CDR3 nucleotides are TGTGCCTGGAGTGACAGGACCCGTGAAGCTTTCTTT.

In this sample, this clonotype turned up many times. The gene calls are TRBV6-5 and TRBJ2-4; D not certain. Germline loops: CDR1 MNHEY, CDR2 SVGAGI. The CDR3 is made up of 15 amino acids. Trimming shortened V by 2 bases and J by 0 bases, and 8 bases separated the two germline ends. The DNA for the CDR3 is TGTGCCAGCAGTTACACCGCAATAGCCAAAAACATTCAGTACTTC. This translates into CASSYTAIAKNIQYF.

The sample holds many counts of this clonotype. The chain recombines TRBV12-3 or TRBV12-4 with TRBJ2-7; tentatively, D is TRBD2 (5 bases). Trimming removed 5 bases at V and 6 bases at J, with 14 bases between. The CDR3 is 13 residues long. The CDR3: CASSPGSKREQYF. In DNA form, the CDR3 reads TGTGCCAGCAGTCCGGGGTCGAAGCGCGAGCAGTACTTC.

This clonotype was seen ten or more times. This chain joins TRBV28 and TRBJ2-7; 10 positions match TRBD2. Germline CDR1 and CDR2: MDHEN and SYDVKM. The length of the CDR3 is 15 residues. Germline trimming cut 6 bases from V and 3 bases from J; bases unmatched to any gene: 8. CDR3 region: CASRDTSGDDYEQYF. The DNA for the CDR3 is TGTGCCAGCAGGGATACTAGCGGGGACGACTACGAGCAGTACTTC.

This clonotype was seen at least ten times. The rearrangement joins TRBV25-1 to TRBJ2-7; no reliable D call. Germline CDR1 reads MGHDK; CDR2 reads SYGVNS. Trimming removed 4 bases from V and 1 base from J, with 8 bases in between. The CDR3 has 13 amino acids. CDR3 loop: CASSGSVSYEQYF. Written as DNA, the CDR3 is TGTGCCAGCAGTGGGTCGGTTTCCTACGAGCAGTACTTC.

This clonotype was counted between two and nine times. It may be a read error: a sequence one base away is much more abundant. Because the CDR3 is missing its conserved closing phenylalanine or tryptophan, this is likely a read error. The chain combines TRBV30 with TRBJ1-1; TRBD1 agrees at 7 bases. Per germline, CDR1 GTSNPN and CDR2 SVGIG (reference sequence). V trimming: 2 bases; J trimming: 11 bases; junction bases outside the gene matches: 8. The CDR3 runs 12 residues. The CDR3 nucleotides are TGTGCCTGGAGTAGGCCGTCAGGGGGGGCTTTCCTT. Translating gives CAWSRPSGGAFL.

The CDR3 loop reads CASSLNMASGEQYF. The DNA of the CDR3 is TGTGCCAGCAGCTTAAACATGGCCTCGGGGGAGCAGTACTTC. V gene TRBV11-2 combines with J gene TRBJ2-7; weak D call: TRBD2 (5 bases). V gave up 2 bases and J gave up 7 bases, with 15 bases separating them. CDR3 length equals 14 residues. Germline CDR1 is SGHAT and CDR2 is FQNNGV.

This clonotype showed up many times. The genes are TRBV6-1 and TRBJ2-1, with 8 bases that match TRBD2. The germline CDR1 and CDR2 sequences are MNHNS and SASEGT. The V segment lost 6 bases and the J segment 2 bases; nucleotides outside the gene matches: 6. This CDR3 is 15 amino acids long. The CDR3 region has the DNA TGTGCCAGCAGCGAGGGACTAGAGGCCTACAATGAGCAGTTCTTC. This encodes CASSEGLEAYNEQFF.

This clonotype was seen ten or more times. The chain employs TRBV20-1 and TRBJ2-5; 7 bases fit TRBD2. Trimming at V came to 7 bases and at J to 3 bases, leaving 8 bases not matched to a gene. The CDR3 contains 13 residues. Germline V CDR1 and CDR2: DFQATT, SNEGSKA (reference sequence). The CDR3 region has the DNA TGCAGTGGGATGATAGCGGGCAAAGAGACCCAGTACTTC. This gives the protein CSGMIAGKETQYF.

This chain links TRBV20-1 with TRBJ2-2; 9 nucleotides line up with TRBD1. Germline V CDR1 and CDR2: DFQATT, SNEGSKA (reference sequence). Trimming cost V 6 bases and J 6 bases; bases outside gene matches: 17. The CDR3 loop spans 17 amino acids. CDR3 in amino acids: CSAPGTGSPGLPGELFF. The CDR3 DNA follows: TGCAGTGCCCCCGGGACAGGGTCCCCCGGCCTCCCCGGGGAGCTGTTTTTT.

A remark on this clonotype: A read error may produce the germline difference seen at one junction end. This sequence joins TRBV5-8 and TRBJ2-7; 9 nucleotides align to TRBD2. CDR3 length equals 15 residues. Looked up from germline, CDR1 is SGHTS and CDR2 is YDEGEE. The CDR3 DNA reads TGTGCCAGCAGCTTGGGGGGGACTAGCTCCGACGAGCAGTACTTC. Amino acid sequence: CASSLGGTSSDEQYF.